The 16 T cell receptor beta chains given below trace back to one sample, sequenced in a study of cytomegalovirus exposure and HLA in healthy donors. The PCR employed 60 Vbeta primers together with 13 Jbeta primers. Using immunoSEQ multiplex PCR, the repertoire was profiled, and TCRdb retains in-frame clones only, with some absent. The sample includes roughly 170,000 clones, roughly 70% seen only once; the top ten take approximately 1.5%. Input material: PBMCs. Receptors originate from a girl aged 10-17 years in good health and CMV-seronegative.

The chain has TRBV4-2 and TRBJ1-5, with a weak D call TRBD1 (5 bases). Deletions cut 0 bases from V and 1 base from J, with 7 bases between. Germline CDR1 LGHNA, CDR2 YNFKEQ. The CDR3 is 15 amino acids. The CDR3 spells CASSQDQGSNQPQHF. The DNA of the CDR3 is TGTGCCAGCAGCCAAGATCAGGGAAGCAATCAGCCCCAGCATTTT.

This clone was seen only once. The DNA of the CDR3 is TGTGCCAGTAGCGCCGGGCCAGGGATGGGCTACGAGCAGTACTTC. This gives the protein CASSAGPGMGYEQYF. This chain links TRBV19 with TRBJ2-7; D perhaps matches TRBD1 (5 bases). In germline, CDR1 is LNHDA, CDR2 SQIVND (reference sequence). Trimming shortened V by 6 bases and J by 3 bases, and 18 bases separated the two germline ends. The CDR3 is 15 residues long.

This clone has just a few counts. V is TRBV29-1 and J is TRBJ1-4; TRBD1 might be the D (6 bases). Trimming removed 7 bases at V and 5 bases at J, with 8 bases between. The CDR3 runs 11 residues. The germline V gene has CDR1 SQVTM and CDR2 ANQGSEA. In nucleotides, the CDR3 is TGCAGCGCAGACAGGAATGAAAAACTGTTTTTT. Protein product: CSADRNEKLFF.

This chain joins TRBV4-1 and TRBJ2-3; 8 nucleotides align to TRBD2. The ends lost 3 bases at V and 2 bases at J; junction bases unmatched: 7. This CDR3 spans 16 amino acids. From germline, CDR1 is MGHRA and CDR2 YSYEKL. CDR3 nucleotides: TGCGCCAGCAGCCAGGGTGGAGCGGGGGCCACAGATACGCAGTATTTT. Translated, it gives CASSQGGAGATDTQYF.

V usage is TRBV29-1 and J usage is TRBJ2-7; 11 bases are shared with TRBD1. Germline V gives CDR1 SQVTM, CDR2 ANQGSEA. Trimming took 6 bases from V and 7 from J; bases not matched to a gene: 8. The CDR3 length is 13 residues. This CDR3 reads CSVPGQGEVEQYF. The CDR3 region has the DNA TGCAGCGTCCCGGGACAGGGGGAAGTTGAGCAGTACTTC.

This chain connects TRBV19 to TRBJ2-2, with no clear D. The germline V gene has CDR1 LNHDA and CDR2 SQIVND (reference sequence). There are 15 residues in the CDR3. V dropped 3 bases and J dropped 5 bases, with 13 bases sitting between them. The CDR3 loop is CASSIVPRLTGELFF. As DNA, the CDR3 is TGTGCCAGTAGTATTGTGCCCCGCCTAACCGGGGAGCTGTTTTTT.

This chain's CDR3 is CSVSGQGTYEQYF. The CDR3 nucleotides read TGCAGCGTTTCTGGACAGGGGACCTACGAGCAGTACTTC. The rearrangement uses TRBV29-1 and TRBJ2-7; 9 bases agree with TRBD1. Germline V gene lookup returns CDR1 SQVTM and CDR2 ANQGSEA. J gave up 2 bases and V 5 bases, and 4 bases lay outside the gene matches. The CDR3 extends over 13 amino acids.

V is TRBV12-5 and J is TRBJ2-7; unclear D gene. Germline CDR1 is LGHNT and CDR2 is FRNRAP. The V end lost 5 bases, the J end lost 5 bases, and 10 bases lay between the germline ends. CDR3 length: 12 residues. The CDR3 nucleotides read TGTGCTAGTGGTGGCAACATGGACGAGCAGTACTTC. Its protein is CASGGNMDEQYF.

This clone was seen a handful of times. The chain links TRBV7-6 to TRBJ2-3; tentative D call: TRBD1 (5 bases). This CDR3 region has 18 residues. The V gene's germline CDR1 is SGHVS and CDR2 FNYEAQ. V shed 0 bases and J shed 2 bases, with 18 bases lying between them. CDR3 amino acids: CASSLALAGSSSTDTQYF. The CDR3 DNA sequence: TGTGCCAGCAGCTTAGCGCTGGCAGGGTCATCCTCCACAGATACGCAGTATTTT.

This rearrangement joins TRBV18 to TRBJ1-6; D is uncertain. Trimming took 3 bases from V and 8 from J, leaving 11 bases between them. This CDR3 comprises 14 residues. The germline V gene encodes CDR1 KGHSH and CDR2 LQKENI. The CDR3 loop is CASSPDSGDSPLHF. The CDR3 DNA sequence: TGTGCCAGCTCACCGGACTCCGGGGATTCACCCCTCCACTTT.

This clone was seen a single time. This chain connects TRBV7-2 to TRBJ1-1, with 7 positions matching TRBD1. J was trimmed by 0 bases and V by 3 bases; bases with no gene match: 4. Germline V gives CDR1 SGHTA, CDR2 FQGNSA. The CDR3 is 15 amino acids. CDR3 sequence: CASSLTGQLNTEAFF. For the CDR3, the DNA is TGTGCCAGCAGCTTGACGGGACAGCTGAACACTGAAGCTTTCTTT. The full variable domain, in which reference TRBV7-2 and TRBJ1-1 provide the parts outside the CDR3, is GAGVSQSPSNKVTEKGKDVELRCDPISGHTALYWYRQSLGQGLEFLIYFQGNSAPDKSGLPSDRFSAERTGGSVSTLTIQRTQQEDSAVYLCASSLTGQLNTEAFFGQGTRLTVV.

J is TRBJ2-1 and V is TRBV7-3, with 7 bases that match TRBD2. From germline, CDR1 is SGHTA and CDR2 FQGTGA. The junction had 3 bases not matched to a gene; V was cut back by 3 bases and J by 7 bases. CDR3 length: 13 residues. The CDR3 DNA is TGTGCCAGCAGCTTGGGGGAGGGTAATGAGCAGTTCTTC. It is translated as CASSLGEGNEQFF.

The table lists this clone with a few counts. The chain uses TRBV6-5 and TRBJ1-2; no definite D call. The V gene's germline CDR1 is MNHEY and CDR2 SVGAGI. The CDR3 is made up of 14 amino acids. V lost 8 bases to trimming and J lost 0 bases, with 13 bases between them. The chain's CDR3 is CASVDRGANYGYTF. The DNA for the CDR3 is TGTGCCAGCGTCGACCGGGGAGCTAACTATGGCTACACCTTC.

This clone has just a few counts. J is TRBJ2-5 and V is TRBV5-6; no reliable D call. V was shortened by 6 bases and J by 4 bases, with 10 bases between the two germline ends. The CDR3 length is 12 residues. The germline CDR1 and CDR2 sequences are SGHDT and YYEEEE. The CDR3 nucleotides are TGTGCCAGCACAGGCTTGGGAGAGACCCAGTACTTC. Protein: CASTGLGETQYF.

For the CDR3, the DNA is TGCGCCAGCAGCTTGCTCCCGGCAGATACGCAGTATTTT. Amino acid sequence: CASSLLPADTQYF. V gene TRBV5-1 combines with J gene TRBJ2-3; D is undetermined. The CDR3 spans 13 residues. V was shortened by 1 base and J by 4 bases, with 7 bases between the two germline ends. Per germline, CDR1 SGHRS and CDR2 YFSETQ.

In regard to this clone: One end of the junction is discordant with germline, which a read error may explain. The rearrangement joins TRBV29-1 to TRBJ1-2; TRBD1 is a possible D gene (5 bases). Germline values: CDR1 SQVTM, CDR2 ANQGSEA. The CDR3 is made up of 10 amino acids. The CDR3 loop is CSVGDYSYTF. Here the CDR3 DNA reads TGCAGCGTTGGGGACTATAGCTACACCTTC. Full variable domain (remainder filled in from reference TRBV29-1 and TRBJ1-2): SAVISQKPSRDICQRGTSLTIQCQVDSQVTMMFWYRQQPGQSLTLIATANQGSEATYESGFVIDKFPISRPNLTFSTLTVSNMSPEDSSIYLCSVGDYSYTFGSGTRLTVV.